One TCR beta chain is described in this entry. Its antigen is currently not known. Base qualities are not provided; no much larger clone lies one nucleotide away. The data belong to a study of T cells in Graves' hyperthyroidism and ophthalmopathy (dated by TCRdb to about 2019). General notes on the study: Peripheral blood was collected at initial diagnosis, before any treatment. The paper reports TCR Vbeta CDR3 sequencing of approximately 140 peripheral blood samples: some 44 ophthalmopathy, roughly 80 hyperthyroidism and around 17 progressor patients. Prospective prediction of ophthalmopathy was tested in an independent validation cohort of 18 to 20 hyperthyroidism patients and 17 patients who later progressed to ophthalmopathy. Thyroid tissue and blood T-cell repertoires from over 5 Graves' hyperthyroidism patients were also compared in the study. After blood sampling, hyperthyroidism patients were treated with methimazole at a starting dose of 30 mg daily, and ophthalmopathy patients were treated with high-dose intravenous methylprednisolone. To identify distinguishing TCR V-J signatures, a discovery cohort of about a hundred patients was used, comprising 43 with Graves' ophthalmopathy and about 59 with stable Graves' hyperthyroidism. For training and testing, the 100 or so patients in the discovery cohort were randomly divided in a 7:3 ratio.

V has 8 bases trimmed and J has 4 bases trimmed; junction bases matching no gene number 4. From the germline V gene (reference sequence), CDR1 is LNHDA and CDR2 is SQIVND. From its cysteine to its phenylalanine, the CDR3 spans 13 amino acids. Only CDR3 DNA remains: 39 bases, in frame from the first base. Amplification of TCR beta CDR3 regions was carried out from RNA transcripts. For the first round of RT-PCR on the TCR CDR3, the HTBI primer set was used together with the Qiagen OneStep RT-PCR kit. The libraries were constructed in a second round of multiplex PCR and then size-selected and purified. Libraries were sequenced paired-end with 100 bp reads on an Illumina HiSeq2000. The authors processed their data as follows. SOAPnuke was used to process the raw data, removing reads that contained adapters or uncalled bases, had a mean Phred below 15, or lacked an exact match to the constant primer or identifier. COPE v1.2.5 was used to merge high-quality paired reads, and clonotypes were defined as unique nucleotide sequences. Clonotypes were aligned to IMGT TRBV, TRBD and TRBJ reference segments using MiTCR v1.1. The analysis was restricted to V-J combinations with a frequency above 0.0001, which together covered 99.2% of the repertoires. A TCS score was defined as the ratio between F50 (clonal expansion) and ExV (chaos), using BLOSUM62-based TCRdist between CDR3 peptides within each V-J. Welch's t-statistics and random forest reduced around 520 V-J features to fewer than 15, which were used in a naive Bayes classifier (R e1071). TCRdb reprocessing: public reads trimmed at Q25 with fastp, clones called with MiXCR, in-frame beta chains kept. Merged by CDR3 protein, the rows form single entries marked with the most common genes and DNA. The V and J calls reflect TCRdb's pipeline rather than the authors' work. In this sample the table shows nearly 600,000 distinct CDR3 sequences, about 15% of which occur a single time. The ten largest account for roughly 6.2% of the sample.

Hyperthyroidism patients were aged 18 to 65 years and newly diagnosed, with disease duration of less than 2 months. Exclusion was applied to patients with uncontrolled infections, other autoimmune diseases, pregnancy or lactation. Clinical symptoms, serum thyroxine and TRAb, thyroid ultrasound, and orbital computed tomography formed the basis for the diagnoses. Blood from progressor patients was drawn when they were first diagnosed with hyperthyroidism, before any ophthalmopathy symptoms appeared. PBMCs were separated from over 9 ml of fresh peripheral blood using Ficoll-Paque density gradient centrifugation. Progressor patients were initially diagnosed with Graves' hyperthyroidism and developed ophthalmopathy during follow-up. Total RNA was extracted with Trizol reagent, and quality was checked on an Agilent 2100 Bioanalyzer. General study outcomes and caveats: In validation, progression to ophthalmopathy was predicted by the model with nearly 71% sensitivity and under 85% specificity, a median of 6.5 months before onset. No statistical method was used to set the sample size in advance, and investigators knew the group allocation. A model built on a 13 V-J signature distinguished ophthalmopathy from stable hyperthyroidism, reaching roughly 88% sensitivity and under 84% specificity in cross-validation and 80%/75% in testing. Most expanded thyroid clonotypes (frequency above 0.001) were also detected in blood, a finding suggesting that blood repertoires may reflect thyroid immune responses.

Sequenced material: blood. The chain was built from TRBV19 and TRBJ2-5; 10 junctional bases match TRBD2. This TCR came from a woman aged 30 to 39 with Graves' hyperthyroidism that later progressed to Graves' ophthalmopathy. The nucleotide sequence reads as follows: TGTGCCAGTGCGGAGCGGGAGGGAGAGACCCAGTACTTC. The resulting protein is CASAEREGETQYF.